Listed here are 29 T cell receptor beta chains from one sample, sequenced in a study of lymphopenia after photon versus proton radiotherapy. The repertoire was sequenced with immunoSEQ multiplex PCR; TCRdb's copy has only in-frame clones and lacks some. This sample yields approximately 91,000 clones, of which approximately 82% are seen a single time; about 1.3% belongs to the top ten. The sample consisted of peripheral blood, taken from a patient treated with proton-based radiotherapy. The source of these receptors is a man aged 60-69 years with pancreatic cancer.

CDR3: CASSSAGSNSPLHF. In nucleotides, the CDR3 is TGTGCCAGCAGCTCGGCGGGGTCTAATTCACCCCTCCACTTT. The chain carries TRBV28 and TRBJ1-6; D is unresolved. The ends were cut back, 6 bases at V and 6 bases at J, with 12 bases in the middle. Germline lookup yields CDR1 MDHEN and CDR2 SYDVKM. The CDR3 length is 14 residues.

The chain uses TRBV19 and TRBJ1-5; D may be TRBD1 (5 bases). V was clipped by 4 bases and J by 0 bases, with 10 bases between them. This CDR3 contains 15 residues. Per germline, CDR1 LNHDA and CDR2 SQIVND (reference sequence). The CDR3 bases are TGTGCCAGTAGTACCCAGGGCCATAGCAATCAGCCCCAGCATTTT. This sequence encodes CASSTQGHSNQPQHF.

This clone was counted only a few times. The chain recombines TRBV10-3 with TRBJ1-2; D is ambiguous. Germline CDR1 ENHRY, CDR2 SYGVKD. V was cut by 6 bases and J by 0 bases, with 14 bases left in between. The CDR3 is 15 residues long. CDR3 sequence (DNA): TGTGCCATCAGGACTCCGATGAGGGCTAACTATGGCTACACCTTC. Its protein product is CAIRTPMRANYGYTF.

This clone has more than one count but fewer than ten. V and J are TRBV10-2 and TRBJ2-3, with 10 bases lining up with TRBD2. The CDR3 has 14 residues. Germline values: CDR1 WSHSY, CDR2 SAAADI. V gave up 8 bases and J gave up 5 bases; unmatched junction bases: 7. CDR3 in amino acids: CASAAGGPGDTQYF. The CDR3 region has the DNA TGCGCCAGCGCAGCGGGAGGGCCGGGAGATACGCAGTATTTT.

This chain connects TRBV9 to TRBJ1-2; D may be TRBD1 (5 bases). CDR1 is SGDLS and CDR2 is YYNGEE in the germline V gene. CDR3 length: 15 amino acids. Between the trimmed V and J ends, which lost 2 bases and 2 bases, there was a span of 13 bases. Written as DNA, the CDR3 is TGTGCCAGCAGCGTGGGGGTTGGAGGCAACTATGGCTACACCTTC. This sequence encodes CASSVGVGGNYGYTF.

This chain links TRBV5-6 with TRBJ2-7; a possible D gene is TRBD1 (6 bases). The V gene lost 3 bases and the J gene lost 1 base, with 11 bases spanning the gap. There are 14 residues in the CDR3. Germline V lookup: CDR1 SGHDT, CDR2 YYEEEE. CDR3 sequence (DNA): TGTGCCAGCAGCTCCTACAGGGAGTCCTACGAGCAGTACTTC. It translates to CASSSYRESYEQYF.

The V call is TRBV5-1, the J call TRBJ2-2, with D unresolved. CDR3 length: 16 residues. CDR1 and CDR2 from the germline V gene are SGHRS and YFSETQ. V gave up 0 bases and J gave up 4 bases, with 13 bases separating them. The CDR3 protein is CASSLDLRSGTGELFF. In nucleotides, the CDR3 is TGCGCCAGCAGCTTGGATCTGCGGTCGGGCACCGGGGAGCTGTTTTTT. Combining the CDR3 with reference TRBV5-1 and TRBJ2-2 gives the whole variable domain KAGVTQTPRYLIKTRGQQVTLSCSPISGHRSVSWYQQTPGQGLQFLFEYFSETQRNKGNFPGRFSGRQFSNSRSEMNVSTLELGDSALYLCASSLDLRSGTGELFFGEGSRLTVL.

This chain joins TRBV19 and TRBJ2-6; TRBD2 matches at 11 bases. V shed 6 bases and J 0 bases; nucleotides not matched to a gene: 4. The CDR3 spans 17 residues. Germline V gene lookup returns CDR1 LNHDA and CDR2 SQIVND (reference sequence). The CDR3 sequence: CASRLAGVSSGANVLTF. The CDR3 DNA sequence: TGTGCCAGTAGACTAGCGGGAGTAAGCTCTGGGGCCAACGTCCTGACTTTC.

This clone has more than one count but fewer than ten. J is TRBJ1-2 and V is TRBV27; no definite D call. V was trimmed by 3 bases and J by 0 bases, leaving 8 bases between them. The CDR3 length is 14 residues. Germline V lookup: CDR1 MNHEY, CDR2 SMNVEV (reference sequence). This CDR3 reads CASSLTRTNYGYTF. In DNA form, the CDR3 reads TGTGCCAGCAGTTTGACCCGCACTAACTATGGCTACACCTTC.

This chain links TRBV5-4 with TRBJ1-4; no firm D call. The germline V gene encodes CDR1 SGHNT and CDR2 YYREEE (reference sequence). The V gene lost 1 base and the J gene lost 6 bases, with 7 bases spanning the gap. CDR3 length equals 13 residues. CDR3 DNA: TGTGCCAGCAGCTTGAACGCCGATGAAAAACTGTTTTTT. This encodes CASSLNADEKLFF.

This chain uses TRBV9 with TRBJ1-1; tentative D call: TRBD1 (5 bases). The CDR3 spans 16 residues. V lost 0 bases and J lost 0, with 12 bases in between. The V gene's germline CDR1 is SGDLS and CDR2 YYNGEE. As DNA, the CDR3 is TGTGCCAGCAGCGTAGGGGACCGGATCATGAACACTGAAGCTTTCTTT. Translation: CASSVGDRIMNTEAFF.

J is TRBJ2-1 and V is TRBV19; 10 bases are shared with TRBD2. Germline V CDR1 and CDR2: LNHDA, SQIVND (reference sequence). CDR3 length: 16 residues. The junction had 8 bases not matched to a gene; V was cut back by 5 bases and J by 4 bases. CDR3 sequence reads: CASSPSGRGNYNEQFF. The CDR3 region has the DNA TGTGCCAGTAGTCCCAGCGGGAGGGGAAATTACAATGAGCAGTTCTTC. The full variable domain, with the rest looked up from reference TRBV19 and TRBJ2-1, is DGGITQSPKYLFRKEGQNVTLSCEQNLNHDAMYWYRQDPGQGLRLIYYSQIVNDFQKGDIAEGYSVSREKKESFPLTVTSAQKNPTAFYLCASSPSGRGNYNEQFFGPGTRLTVL.

V gene TRBV7-9 combines with J gene TRBJ2-7; 12 nucleotides align to TRBD1. The CDR3 sequence is 17 residues long. V trimming: 4 bases; J trimming: 2 bases; junction bases outside the gene matches: 9. Germline-derived CDR1 and CDR2 are SEHNR and FQNEAQ (reference sequence). CDR3 in DNA: TGTGCCAGCAGCTCACTCGGCGGGACAGGGGGCCCCTACGAGCAGTACTTC. Translated: CASSSLGGTGGPYEQYF. Full variable domain (missing parts from reference TRBV7-9 and TRBJ2-7): DTGVSQNPRHKITKRGQNVTFRCDPISEHNRLYWYRQTLGQGPEFLTYFQNEAQLEKSRLLSDRFSAERPKGSFSTLEIQRTEQGDSAMYLCASSSLGGTGGPYEQYFGPGTRLTVT.

V usage is TRBV25-1 and J usage is TRBJ1-1; D may be TRBD1 (5 bases). The V end lost 3 bases, the J end lost 3 bases, and 17 bases lay between the germline ends. Germline CDR1 is MGHDK and CDR2 is SYGVNS. The length of the CDR3 is 16 residues. The chain's CDR3 is CASSDWGSVGHTEAFF. In DNA form, the CDR3 reads TGTGCCAGCAGTGATTGGGGCTCCGTGGGGCACACTGAAGCTTTCTTT.

This clone has just a few counts. The chain joins TRBV11-1 to TRBJ1-1; no reliable D call. The germline gives CDR1 SGHAT, CDR2 FQDESV (reference sequence). V shed 8 bases and J shed 7 bases, with 14 bases lying between them. The CDR3 consists of 12 residues. This CDR3 reads CASSRSGIEAFF. For the CDR3, the DNA is TGTGCCAGCTCCCGGAGTGGAATTGAAGCTTTCTTT.

The chain carries TRBV6-5 and TRBJ1-1; the D gene is possibly TRBD1 (6 bases). The V end lost 6 bases, the J end lost 2 bases, and 13 bases lay between the germline ends. Germline loops: CDR1 MNHEY, CDR2 SVGAGI. The CDR3 has 14 amino acids. The CDR3 is CASRRGQTNTEAFF. The CDR3 DNA sequence: TGTGCCAGCAGAAGGGGACAAACTAACACTGAAGCTTTCTTT.

The chain employs TRBV7-8 and TRBJ2-5; tentative D call: TRBD1 (6 bases). Trimming removed 5 bases at V and 7 bases at J, with 8 bases between. Germline V gene sequence: CDR1 SGHVS, CDR2 FQNEAQ. CDR3 length equals 11 residues. CDR3 protein: CASSQGGTQYF. The CDR3 DNA sequence: TGTGCCAGCAGCCAAGGGGGGACCCAGTACTTC.

The chain has TRBV11-2 and TRBJ1-6, with unresolved D. V lost 4 bases and J lost 13, with 14 bases in between. CDR1 is SGHAT, CDR2 FQNNGV, per germline. CDR3 length: 13 amino acids. This CDR3 reads CASSSGPLAPLHF. The CDR3 bases are TGTGCCAGCAGCTCCGGTCCGTTGGCGCCCCTCCACTTT.

The chain carries TRBV7-2 and TRBJ2-3, with D hard to call. This CDR3 is 13 amino acids long. Germline CDR1 is SGHTA and CDR2 is FQGNSA. The V end lost 5 bases, the J end lost 5 bases, and 11 bases lay between the germline ends. The CDR3 DNA sequence: TGTGCCAGCAGCCCGTCCCGAGGAGATACGCAGTATTTT. This gives the protein CASSPSRGDTQYF. Together with reference TRBV7-2 and TRBJ2-3, the CDR3 gives the full variable domain: GAGVSQSPSNKVTEKGKDVELRCDPISGHTALYWYRQSLGQGLEFLIYFQGNSAPDKSGLPSDRFSAERTGGSVSTLTIQRTQQEDSAVYLCASSPSRGDTQYFGPGTRLTVL.

The rearrangement joins TRBV10-3 to TRBJ2-3, with TRBD2 matching over 15 bases. The length of the CDR3 is 19 residues. With 4 bases clipped from V and 1 base from J, the junction kept 9 bases outside the gene matches. CDR1 is ENHRY, CDR2 SYGVKD, per germline. The CDR3: CAISAGLAGGSRGTDTQYF. The CDR3 DNA reads TGTGCCATCAGTGCCGGACTAGCGGGAGGGTCCAGGGGCACAGATACGCAGTATTTT.

The chain links TRBV6-5 to TRBJ1-4; D unresolved. Looked up from germline, CDR1 is MNHEY and CDR2 is SVGAGI. V was clipped by 4 bases and J by 6 bases, with 15 bases between them. The CDR3 runs 15 residues. CDR3 DNA sequence: TGTGCCAGCAGTTTTCTGAAGGGCGTTCATGAAAAACTGTTTTTT. This translates into CASSFLKGVHEKLFF.

This clone was observed once. V and J are TRBV28 and TRBJ2-4, with 7 bases matching TRBD1. The V segment lost 3 bases and the J segment 4 bases; nucleotides outside the gene matches: 6. The germline V gene encodes CDR1 MDHEN and CDR2 SYDVKM. CDR3 size: 15 residues. CDR3 in DNA: TGTGCCAGCAGTTTCGGGGCAGGGGGTAAAAACATTCAGTACTTC. Protein sequence: CASSFGAGGKNIQYF.

The CDR3 region is CASSFVGRGNRETQYF. CDR3 DNA: TGTGCCAGCAGTTTCGTGGGGAGGGGGAATAGGGAGACCCAGTACTTC. The chain has TRBV28 and TRBJ2-5, with D maybe TRBD2 (7 bases). This CDR3 spans 16 amino acids. Trimming took off 3 bases at V and 5 bases at J, with 19 bases between the two ends. From germline, CDR1 is MDHEN and CDR2 SYDVKM.

This chain uses TRBV2 with TRBJ2-1; 7 positions agree with TRBD1. The CDR3 has 13 residues. CDR1 SNHLY and CDR2 FYNNEI come from the germline V gene. V trimming: 4 bases; J trimming: 3 bases; junction bases outside the gene matches: 0. The DNA of the CDR3 is TGTGCCAGCAGTGGGGACAGCTACAATGAGCAGTTCTTC. This gives the protein CASSGDSYNEQFF. Together with reference TRBV2 and TRBJ2-1, the CDR3 gives the full variable domain: EPEVTQTPSHQVTQMGQEVILRCVPISNHLYFYWYRQILGQKVEFLVSFYNNEISEKSEIFDDQFSVERPDGSNFTLKIRSTKLEDSAMYFCASSGDSYNEQFFGPGTRLTVL.

Written as DNA, the CDR3 is TGTGCCAGCCGAGGGGCAGGGGGAGAGACCCAGTACTTC. It is translated as CASRGAGGETQYF. The J gene is TRBJ2-5, the V gene TRBV6-5, with TRBD1 matching 7 bases. CDR1 is MNHEY and CDR2 is SVGAGI in the germline V gene. Unmatched junction bases numbered 7, after V lost 8 bases and J lost 4 bases. This CDR3 contains 13 residues.

In its sample, this clone was seen a few times. The chain combines TRBV27 with TRBJ2-3, with no clear D. Germline CDR1 and CDR2: MNHEY and SMNVEV (reference sequence). The CDR3 runs to 14 residues. The ends were cut back, 2 bases at V and 2 bases at J, with 8 bases in the middle. CDR3: CASSLSATTDTQYF. The CDR3 region has the DNA TGTGCCAGCAGTTTAAGCGCAACCACAGATACGCAGTATTTT.

The chain carries TRBV7-3 and TRBJ2-3; D is unclear. The CDR3 length is 13 residues. Trimming stripped 2 bases from V and 2 bases from J, with 5 bases between. The germline V gene has CDR1 SGHTA and CDR2 FQGTGA. This CDR3 is CASSLGATDTQYF. The CDR3 bases are TGTGCCAGCAGCTTAGGTGCCACAGATACGCAGTATTTT.

The J gene is TRBJ2-7, the V gene TRBV4-2, with 15 bases lining up with TRBD2. The ends lost 4 bases at V and 4 bases at J; junction bases unmatched: 2. From germline, CDR1 is LGHNA and CDR2 YNFKEQ. CDR3 length: 15 amino acids. CDR3 amino acids: CASSLGTSGGYEQYF. The CDR3 DNA sequence: TGTGCCAGCAGCCTCGGGACTAGCGGGGGGTACGAGCAGTACTTC.

The chain uses TRBV11-3 and TRBJ1-5, with unresolved D. Germline-derived CDR1 and CDR2 are SGHNT and YENEEA. This CDR3 is 19 amino acids long. V was cut by 4 bases and J by 6 bases, with 28 bases left in between. For the CDR3, the DNA is TGTGCCAGCAGCTCTAGAACCGCAACGAATCAGACGTTAGGTCAGCCCCAGCATTTT. This sequence encodes CASSSRTATNQTLGQPQHF.